These 5 T cell receptor beta chains came from one sample sequenced in a study of blood T cell repertoires in COVID-19. Sequencing used immunoSEQ multiplex PCR; TCRdb keeps in-frame clones, though not all of them. The table shows 90,000 to 120,000 clones, with around 90% occurring only once. Material for sequencing was peripheral blood. The origin of the receptors is a human donor in a cohort sampled during active COVID-19.

The rearrangement links TRBV6-5 to TRBJ1-1; perhaps TRBD1 as D (6 bases). CDR3 length: 14 residues. Germline assignment: CDR1 MNHEY and CDR2 SVGAGI. Trimming cost V 2 bases and J 0 bases, with 7 bases left between them. This CDR3 is CASSYGGLNTEAFF. The CDR3 DNA follows: TGTGCCAGCAGTTACGGGGGCCTGAACACTGAAGCTTTCTTT.

V usage is TRBV29-1 and J usage is TRBJ2-7; D remains ambiguous. V was clipped by 4 bases and J by 7 bases, with 17 bases between them. CDR3 length equals 13 residues. The V gene's germline CDR1 is SQVTM and CDR2 ANQGSEA. Here the CDR3 reads CSVVLWAREEQYF. The DNA for the CDR3 is TGCAGCGTTGTCCTTTGGGCCCGCGAGGAGCAGTACTTC.

This clone was observed a single time. CDR3 bases: TGTGCCAGCAGTTTACAGGCGTTGGGCAATCAGCCCCAGCATTTT. It is translated as CASSLQALGNQPQHF. The chain joins TRBV28 to TRBJ1-5; D not resolved. CDR1 and CDR2 (germline): MDHEN, SYDVKM. V was shortened by 2 bases and J by 2 bases, with 10 bases between the two germline ends. This CDR3 region has 15 residues.

The chain carries TRBV5-4 and TRBJ2-2; 13 bases line up with TRBD2. Trimming cost V 4 bases and J 6 bases; bases outside gene matches: 3. Germline V gene lookup returns CDR1 SGHNT and CDR2 YYREEE (reference sequence). The CDR3 has 15 amino acids. The CDR3 is CASSLTSGRSGELFF. DNA for the CDR3: TGTGCCAGCAGCCTGACTAGCGGGAGGTCCGGGGAGCTGTTTTTT.

The table lists this clone with a count of one. V and J are TRBV28 and TRBJ2-2; weak D call: TRBD2 (5 bases). This CDR3 is built from 14 residues. V was shortened by 4 bases and J by 6 bases, with 12 bases between the two germline ends. The germline V gene encodes CDR1 MDHEN and CDR2 SYDVKM. For the CDR3, the DNA is TGTGCCAGCAGTTCAGATCCTAGCTCCGGGGAGCTGTTTTTT. This gives the protein CASSSDPSSGELFF.